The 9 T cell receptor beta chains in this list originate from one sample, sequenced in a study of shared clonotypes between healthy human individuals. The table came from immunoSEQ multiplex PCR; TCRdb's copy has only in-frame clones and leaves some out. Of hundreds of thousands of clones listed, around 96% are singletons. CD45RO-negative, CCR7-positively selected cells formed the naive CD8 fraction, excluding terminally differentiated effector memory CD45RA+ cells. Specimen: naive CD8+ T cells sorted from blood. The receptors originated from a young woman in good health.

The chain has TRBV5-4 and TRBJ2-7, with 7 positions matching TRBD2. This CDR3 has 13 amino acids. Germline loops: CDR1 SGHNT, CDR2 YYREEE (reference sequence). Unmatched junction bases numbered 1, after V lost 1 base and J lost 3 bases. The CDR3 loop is CASSLSSGYEQYF. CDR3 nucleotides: TGTGCCAGCAGCTTGTCTAGCGGCTACGAGCAGTACTTC.

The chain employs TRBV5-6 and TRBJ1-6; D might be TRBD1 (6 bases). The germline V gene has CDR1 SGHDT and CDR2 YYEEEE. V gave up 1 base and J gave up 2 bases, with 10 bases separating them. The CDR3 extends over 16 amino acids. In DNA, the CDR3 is TGTGCCAGCAGCTTGCAACAGGGAGCCTATAATTCACCCCTCCACTTT. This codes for CASSLQQGAYNSPLHF.

In DNA form, the CDR3 reads TGTGCCAGCAGGAGGGGGACAGGGGACGGCTACACCTTC. Translating it yields CASRRGTGDGYTF. V and J are TRBV25-1 and TRBJ1-2; the match to TRBD1 covers 10 bases. The CDR3 loop spans 13 amino acids. Germline V CDR1 and CDR2: MGHDK, SYGVNS. The V gene end was trimmed by 6 bases and the J gene end by 8 bases; junction bases not matched to a gene: 6.

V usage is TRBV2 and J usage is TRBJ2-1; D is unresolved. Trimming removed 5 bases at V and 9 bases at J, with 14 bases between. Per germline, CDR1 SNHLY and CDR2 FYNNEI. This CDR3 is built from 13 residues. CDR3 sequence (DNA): TGTGCCAGCAGTTTGAGCCCGGCGCTTGAGCAGTTCTTC. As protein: CASSLSPALEQFF. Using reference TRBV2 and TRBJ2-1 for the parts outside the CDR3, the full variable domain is EPEVTQTPSHQVTQMGQEVILRCVPISNHLYFYWYRQILGQKVEFLVSFYNNEISEKSEIFDDQFSVERPDGSNFTLKIRSTKLEDSAMYFCASSLSPALEQFFGPGTRLTVL.

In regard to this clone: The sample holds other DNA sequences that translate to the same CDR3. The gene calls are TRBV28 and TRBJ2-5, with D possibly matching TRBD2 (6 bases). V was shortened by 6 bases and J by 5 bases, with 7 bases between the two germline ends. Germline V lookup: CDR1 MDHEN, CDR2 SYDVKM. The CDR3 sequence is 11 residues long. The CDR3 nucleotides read TGTGCCAGCAGCGGAGGGGAGACCCAGTACTTC. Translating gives CASSGGETQYF.

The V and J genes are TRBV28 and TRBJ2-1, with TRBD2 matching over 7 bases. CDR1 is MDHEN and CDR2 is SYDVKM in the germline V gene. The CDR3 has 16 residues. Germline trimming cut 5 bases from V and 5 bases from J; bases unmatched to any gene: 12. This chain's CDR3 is CASSKMGEGLDNEQFF. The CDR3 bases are TGTGCCAGCAGTAAGATGGGGGAGGGTCTGGACAATGAGCAGTTCTTC.

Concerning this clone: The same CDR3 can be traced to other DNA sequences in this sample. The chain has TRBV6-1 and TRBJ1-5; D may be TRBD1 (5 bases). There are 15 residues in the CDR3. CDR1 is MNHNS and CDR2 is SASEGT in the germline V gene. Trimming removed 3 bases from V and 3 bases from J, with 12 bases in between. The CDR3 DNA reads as TGTGCCAGCAGTGAGGGCCAGGGAAACAATCAGCCCCAGCATTTT. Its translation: CASSEGQGNNQPQHF.

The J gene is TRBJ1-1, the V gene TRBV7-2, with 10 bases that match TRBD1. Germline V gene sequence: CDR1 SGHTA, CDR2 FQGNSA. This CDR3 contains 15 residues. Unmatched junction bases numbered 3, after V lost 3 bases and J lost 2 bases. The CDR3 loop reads CASSLTGGPNTEAFF. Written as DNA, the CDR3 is TGTGCCAGCAGCTTGACAGGGGGCCCTAACACTGAAGCTTTCTTT.

DNA of the CDR3: TGTGCCAGCAGTTTATTGGGCAGAGCCTACGAGCAGTACTTC. Amino acids: CASSLLGRAYEQYF. The rearrangement joins TRBV28 to TRBJ2-7; D gene uncertain. With 1 base removed from V and 2 bases from J, the gap between germline ends came to 9 bases. Germline assignment: CDR1 MDHEN and CDR2 SYDVKM. The CDR3 contains 14 residues.